The rows below give T cell receptor beta chains drawn from one sample of a study of cytomegalovirus exposure and HLA in healthy donors. Libraries were prepared by immunoSEQ multiplex PCR; TCRdb keeps only in-frame clonotypes and omits some of them. The sample has 75,000 to 95,000 clones; just under 70% are singletons. Sequencing input: PBMCs. These receptors came from a man aged 50-60 years in good health and CMV-seronegative. The CDR3 runs from the conserved cysteine through the conserved F or W. Each record gives: D gene, clone size, J gene, CDR3 length, V gene, CDR3 DNA, CDR3 protein. A D gene is named only where the DNA matches it firmly. The size entry is marked missing in some rows and otherwise reads once, few, many or a size class.

>-|-|TRBJ2-3|11|TRBV27
TGTGCCAGCAGGTCTCAGGCTACGCAGTATTTT
CASRSQATQYF
>TRBD1|-|TRBJ2-3|15|TRBV6-6
TGTGCCAGCAGTTACTCGCAGCAGGGGGTGGATACGCAGTATTTT
CASSYSQQGVDTQYF
>-|-|TRBJ2-1|12|TRBV2
TGTGCCAGCTGGAATAGGGGGGGTGAGCAGTTCTTC
CASWNRGGEQFF
>TRBD1|many|TRBJ1-6|14|TRBV4-3
TGCGCCAGCAGCCAATTACAGGGGCTTTCACCCCTCCACTTT
CASSQLQGLSPLHF
>TRBD1|-|TRBJ2-5|12|TRBV29-1
TGCAGCGCCAGGACAGGGCGAAAGACCCAGTACTTC
CSARTGRKTQYF
>TRBD2|-|TRBJ2-1|15|TRBV27
TGTGCCAGCAGACCCGCGGGACTAGCGGGAAACGAGCAGTTCTTC
CASRPAGLAGNEQFF
>-|few|TRBJ2-7|14|TRBV29-1
TGCAGCGCTAGAACAGGGTCCCCACATTACGAGCAGTACTTC
CSARTGSPHYEQYF
>TRBD1|-|TRBJ1-1|13|TRBV28
TGTGCCATCAAGGGACAGGGGTACACTGAAGCTTTCTTT
CAIKGQGYTEAFF
>TRBD1|once|TRBJ2-2|14|TRBV30
TGTGCCTCTGACAGGGGGCAAGTCACCGGGGAGCTGTTTTTT
CASDRGQVTGELFF
>TRBD1|few|TRBJ2-1|14|TRBV6-5
TGTGCCAGCAGTTGGACAGGGGTGGACAATGAGCAGTTCTTC
CASSWTGVDNEQFF
>-|-|TRBJ1-1|14|TRBV7-2
TGTGCCAGCAGCAACCCGGGACAGAACACTGAAGCTTTCTTT
CASSNPGQNTEAFF
>-|-|TRBJ1-1|12|TRBV2
TGTGCCAGCAGTGATCGGGACACTGAAGCTTTCTTT
CASSDRDTEAFF
>TRBD2|few|TRBJ2-2|16|TRBV5-1
TGCGCCAGCGCCCCCCTAGCGGGAGTCAGAACCGGGGAGCTGTTTTTT
CASAPLAGVRTGELFF
>-|-|TRBJ2-7|15|TRBV6-4
TGTGCCAGCAGGCCTGGGGGGGGGCCTTCCTACGAGCAGTACTTC
CASRPGGGPSYEQYF
>-|-|TRBJ2-5|16|TRBV29-1
TGCAGCGTTGCCCGATCTGGCAGGGCGTACCAAGAGACCCAGTACTTC
CSVARSGRAYQETQYF
>TRBD2|-|TRBJ2-1|15|TRBV5-8
TGTGCCAGCAGCTTGGGACTAGCCGGGCCGAATGAGCAGTTCTTC
CASSLGLAGPNEQFF
>-|-|TRBJ2-5|14|TRBV29-1
TGCAGCGTTGAAAGGTGGCAGGCCGGTGAGACCCAGTACTTC
CSVERWQAGETQYF
>-|few|TRBJ2-3|17|TRBV7-2
TGTGCCAGCAGCTATAACCCCACCCAGGCGAGCACAGATACGCAGTATTTT
CASSYNPTQASTDTQYF
>-|-|TRBJ1-2|13|TRBV27
TGTGCCAGCAGTTTATTCCAGGGACTTGGCTACACCTTC
CASSLFQGLGYTF
>-|-|TRBJ1-2|15|TRBV5-6
TGTGCCAGCAGCTTGCCGACAGGTCTGGGCTATGGCTACACCTTC
CASSLPTGLGYGYTF
>-|-|TRBJ2-5|16|TRBV4-2
TGTGCCAGCAGCCAAGGGAAACAGAAGTACCAAGAGACCCAGTACTTC
CASSQGKQKYQETQYF
>TRBD1|-|TRBJ1-6|15|TRBV7-9
TGTGCCAGCAGCCTTAGACAGGGGGGAAATTCACCCCTCCACTTT
CASSLRQGGNSPLHF
>TRBD1|-|TRBJ2-4|14|TRBV5-1
TGCGCCAGCGGCTTGGGACAGGAAGGAGTCATTCAGTACTTC
CASGLGQEGVIQYF
>TRBD1|-|TRBJ2-2|14|TRBV5-1
TGCGCCAGCAGCATACAGGGACAGGCCGGGGAGCTGTTTTTT
CASSIQGQAGELFF
>-|-|TRBJ1-1|12|TRBV11-3
TGTGCCAGCAGCTTAGAAGGGGGTGAAGCTTTCTTT
CASSLEGGEAFF
>-|-|TRBJ1-6|13|TRBV4-1
TGCGCCAGCAGCCAAGCAGGTTATTCACCCCTCCACTTT
CASSQAGYSPLHF
>-|few|TRBJ2-7|13|TRBV6-5
TGTGCCACAAGGGGCAGGCCCTCCTACGAGCAGTACTTC
CATRGRPSYEQYF
>TRBD1|-|TRBJ1-6|15|TRBV6-5
TGTGCCAGCAGTACGACAGGGGGCGTACATTCACCCCTCCACTTT
CASSTTGGVHSPLHF
>-|-|TRBJ2-6|17|TRBV7-2
TGTGCCAGCAGCCCCACTCGGGGGGCCTCTGGGGCCAACGTCCTGACTTTC
CASSPTRGASGANVLTF
>TRBD1|-|TRBJ1-5|18|TRBV4-1
TGCGCCAGCAGCCCCGACCGGGACAGGGAGGGCCTCTATCAGCCCCAGCATTTT
CASSPDRDREGLYQPQHF
>-|-|TRBJ2-1|12|TRBV6-1
TGTGCCAGCAGCTCCGGACAGAATGAGCAGTTCTTC
CASSSGQNEQFF
>-|few|TRBJ2-7|14|TRBV7-2
TGTGCCAGCAGCTTAGCGTCTCAGGGCCACGAGCAGTACTTC
CASSLASQGHEQYF
>-|-|TRBJ2-5|14|TRBV5-1
TGCGCCAGCAGCTTGGCGCCGGGACAAAAGACCCAGTACTTC
CASSLAPGQKTQYF
>TRBD1|-|TRBJ2-7|15|TRBV6-1
TGTGCCAGCAGTGCCGGGACAGGGGGATCCTACGAGCAGTACTTC
CASSAGTGGSYEQYF
>TRBD1|once|TRBJ2-3|17|TRBV5-6
TGTGCCAGCAGCTCTCGTCGGCGGGACAGGGGATCAGATACGCAGTATTTT
CASSSRRRDRGSDTQYF
>TRBD2|many|TRBJ2-1|15|TRBV6-4
TGTGCCAGCAGCCCGCTAGCGGGGTCTTACAATGAGCAGTTCTTC
CASSPLAGSYNEQFF
>-|-|TRBJ1-1|15|TRBV19
TGTGCCAGTACCATTATGGGGGGTATGAACACTGAAGCTTTCTTT
CASTIMGGMNTEAFF
>-|-|TRBJ1-2|15|TRBV2
TGTGCCAGCAGTTCCCTGAGACAGACTAACTATGGCTACACCTTC
CASSSLRQTNYGYTF
>TRBD2|-|TRBJ2-1|14|TRBV19
TGTGCCAGTAAGCTCGGAGCGGGGGCTAATGAGCAGTTCTTC
CASKLGAGANEQFF
>TRBD1|-|TRBJ1-5|15|TRBV6-5
TGTGCCAGCAAACCCGCCGGGACAGTAAATCAGCCCCAGCATTTT
CASKPAGTVNQPQHF
>-|-|TRBJ1-3|15|TRBV4-1
TGCGCCAGCAGTGCGGACGGGAGCTCTGGAAACACCATATATTTT
CASSADGSSGNTIYF
>-|once|TRBJ2-3|15|TRBV30
TGTGCCTGGAGTAGGGACACCAAACACACAGATACGCAGTATTTT
CAWSRDTKHTDTQYF
>-|-|TRBJ2-5|15|TRBV28
TGTGCCAGCAGTTTATTCTCGCGGCAGAAAGAGACCCAGTACTTC
CASSLFSRQKETQYF
>TRBD2|few|TRBJ2-5|15|TRBV6-5
TGTGCCTCGGCCGGCGGGGGGACCCTCCGGGAGACCCAGTACTTC
CASAGGGTLRETQYF
>TRBD1|-|TRBJ1-2|17|TRBV30
TGTGCCTGGAGTGCTATCCGGGACAGTCACCCGCGCTATGGCTACACCTTC
CAWSAIRDSHPRYGYTF
>TRBD1|-|TRBJ2-5|14|TRBV2
TGTGCCAGCAGTTTACAGGGGTACCAAGAGACCCAGTACTTC
CASSLQGYQETQYF